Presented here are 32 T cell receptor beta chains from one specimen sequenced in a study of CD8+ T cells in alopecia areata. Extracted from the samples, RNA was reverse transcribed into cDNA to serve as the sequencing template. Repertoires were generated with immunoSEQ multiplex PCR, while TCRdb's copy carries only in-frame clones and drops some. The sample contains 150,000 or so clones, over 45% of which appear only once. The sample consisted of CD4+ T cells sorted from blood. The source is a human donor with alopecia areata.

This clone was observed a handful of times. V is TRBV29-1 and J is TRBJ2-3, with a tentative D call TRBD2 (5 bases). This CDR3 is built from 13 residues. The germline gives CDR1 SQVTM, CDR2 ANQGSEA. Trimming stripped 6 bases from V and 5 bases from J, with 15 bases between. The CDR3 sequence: CSVDPGSGDTQYF. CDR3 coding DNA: TGCAGCGTCGACCCGGGGTCAGGAGATACGCAGTATTTT.

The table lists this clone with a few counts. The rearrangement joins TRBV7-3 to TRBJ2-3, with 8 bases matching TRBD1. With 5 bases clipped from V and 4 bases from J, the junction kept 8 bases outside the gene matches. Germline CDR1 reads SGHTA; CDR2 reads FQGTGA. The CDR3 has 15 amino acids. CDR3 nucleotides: TGTGCCAGCAGCCCGGACAGGGTTGGGGCAGATACGCAGTATTTT. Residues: CASSPDRVGADTQYF.

DNA for the CDR3: TGTGCCAGCAGGAGCAGGGTATTCCAGCCCCAGCATTTT. This codes for CASRSRVFQPQHF. This chain connects TRBV6-5 to TRBJ1-5; D perhaps matches TRBD1 (5 bases). CDR3 size: 13 residues. Between the trimmed V and J ends, which lost 6 bases and 7 bases, there was a span of 13 bases. Germline V lookup: CDR1 MNHEY, CDR2 SVGAGI.

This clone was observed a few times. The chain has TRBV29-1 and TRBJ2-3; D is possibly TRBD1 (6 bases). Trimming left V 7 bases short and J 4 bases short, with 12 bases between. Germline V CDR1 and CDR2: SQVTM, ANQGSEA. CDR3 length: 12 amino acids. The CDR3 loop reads CSANRDADTQYF. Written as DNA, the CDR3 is TGCAGCGCAAACAGGGACGCAGATACGCAGTATTTT.

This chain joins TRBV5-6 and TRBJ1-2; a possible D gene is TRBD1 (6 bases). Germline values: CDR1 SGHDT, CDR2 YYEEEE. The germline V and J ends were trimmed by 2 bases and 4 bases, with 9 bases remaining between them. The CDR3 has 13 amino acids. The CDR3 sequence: CASSLEGVYGYTF. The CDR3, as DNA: TGTGCCAGCAGCTTAGAGGGGGTCTATGGCTACACCTTC.

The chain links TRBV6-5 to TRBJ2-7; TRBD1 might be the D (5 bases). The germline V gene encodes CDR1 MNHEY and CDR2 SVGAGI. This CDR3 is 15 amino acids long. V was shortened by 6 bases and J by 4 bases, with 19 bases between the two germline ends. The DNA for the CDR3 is TGTGCCAGCAGGGCGAGTGGGCTAGGGGTTTACGAGCAGTACTTC. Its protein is CASRASGLGVYEQYF.

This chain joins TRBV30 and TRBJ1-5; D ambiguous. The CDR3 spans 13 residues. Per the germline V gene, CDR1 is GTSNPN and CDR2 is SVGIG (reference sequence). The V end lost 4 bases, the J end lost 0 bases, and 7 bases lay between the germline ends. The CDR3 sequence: CAWMGDSNQPQHF. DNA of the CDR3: TGTGCCTGGATGGGAGATAGCAATCAGCCCCAGCATTTT.

This CDR3 is CASSPKPALGITEAFF. Here the CDR3 DNA reads TGTGCCAGCAGCCCCAAGCCGGCACTGGGCATCACTGAAGCTTTCTTT. The J gene is TRBJ1-1, the V gene TRBV7-9; D is unresolved. V was pared by 5 bases and J by 4 bases, with 20 bases between. CDR3 length equals 16 residues. Germline CDR1 and CDR2: SEHNR and FQNEAQ (reference sequence). Complete variable domain (other parts from reference TRBV7-9 and TRBJ1-1): DTGVSQNPRHKITKRGQNVTFRCDPISEHNRLYWYRQTLGQGPEFLTYFQNEAQLEKSRLLSDRFSAERPKGSFSTLEIQRTEQGDSAMYLCASSPKPALGITEAFFGQGTRLTVV.

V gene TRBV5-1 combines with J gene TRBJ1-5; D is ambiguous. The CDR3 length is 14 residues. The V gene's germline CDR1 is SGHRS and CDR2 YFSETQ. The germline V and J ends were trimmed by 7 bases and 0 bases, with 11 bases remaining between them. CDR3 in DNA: TGCGCCAGCTCCGCAGCTGATAGCAATCAGCCCCAGCATTTT. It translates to CASSAADSNQPQHF.

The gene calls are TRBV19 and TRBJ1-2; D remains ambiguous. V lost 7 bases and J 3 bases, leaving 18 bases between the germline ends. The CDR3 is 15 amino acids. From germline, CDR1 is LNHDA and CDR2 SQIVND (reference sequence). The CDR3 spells CASTQSGYVDYGYTF. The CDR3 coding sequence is TGTGCCAGTACCCAGTCGGGGTATGTCGACTATGGCTACACCTTC.

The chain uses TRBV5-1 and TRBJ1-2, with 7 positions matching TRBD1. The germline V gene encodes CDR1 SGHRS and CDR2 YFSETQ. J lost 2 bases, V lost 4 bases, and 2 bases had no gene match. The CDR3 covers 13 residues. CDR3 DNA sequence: TGCGCCAGCAGCACGGGACAGAACTATGGCTACACCTTC. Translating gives CASSTGQNYGYTF.

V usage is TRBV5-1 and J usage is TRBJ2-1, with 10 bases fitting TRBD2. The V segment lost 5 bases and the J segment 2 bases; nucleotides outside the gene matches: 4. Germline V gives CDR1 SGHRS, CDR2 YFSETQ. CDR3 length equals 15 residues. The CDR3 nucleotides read TGCGCCAGCAGATTAGCGGGAGGTACCTACAATGAGCAGTTCTTC. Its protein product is CASRLAGGTYNEQFF.

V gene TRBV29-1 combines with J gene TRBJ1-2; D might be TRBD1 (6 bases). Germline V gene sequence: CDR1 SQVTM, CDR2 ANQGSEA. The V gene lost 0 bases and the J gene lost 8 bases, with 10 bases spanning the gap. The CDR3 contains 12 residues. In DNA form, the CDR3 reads TGCAGCGTTGAAGATAATGGGGGCGGCTACACCTTC. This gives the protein CSVEDNGGGYTF.

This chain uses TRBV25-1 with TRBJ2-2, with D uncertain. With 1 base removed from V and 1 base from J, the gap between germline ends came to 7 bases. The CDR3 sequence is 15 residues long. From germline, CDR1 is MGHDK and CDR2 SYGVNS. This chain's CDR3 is CASSECAGNTGELFF. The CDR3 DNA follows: TGTGCCAGCAGTGAATGTGCAGGGAACACCGGGGAGCTGTTTTTT.

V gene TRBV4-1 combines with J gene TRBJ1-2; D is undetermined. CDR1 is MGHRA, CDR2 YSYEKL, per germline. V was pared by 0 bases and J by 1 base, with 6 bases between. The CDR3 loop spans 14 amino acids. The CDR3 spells CASSQEQINYGYTF. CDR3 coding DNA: TGCGCCAGCAGCCAAGAGCAGATTAACTATGGCTACACCTTC.

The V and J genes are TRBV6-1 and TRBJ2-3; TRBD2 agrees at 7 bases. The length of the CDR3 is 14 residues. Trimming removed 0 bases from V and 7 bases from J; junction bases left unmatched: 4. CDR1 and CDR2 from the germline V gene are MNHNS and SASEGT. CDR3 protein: CASSEAGGRNTQYF. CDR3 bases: TGTGCCAGCAGTGAAGCGGGAGGGCGGAATACGCAGTATTTT.

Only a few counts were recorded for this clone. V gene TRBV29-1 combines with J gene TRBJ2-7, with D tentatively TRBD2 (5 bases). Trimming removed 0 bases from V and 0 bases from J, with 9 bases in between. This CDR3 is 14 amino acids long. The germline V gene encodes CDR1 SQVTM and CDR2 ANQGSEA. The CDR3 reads CSVEDPAASYEQYF. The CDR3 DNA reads TGCAGCGTTGAAGACCCAGCGGCCTCCTACGAGCAGTACTTC.

CDR3 bases: TGTGCCAGCAGCTTAGGTGCATCCTACGAGCAGTACTTC. It yields the protein CASSLGASYEQYF. The gene calls are TRBV7-9 and TRBJ2-7; unclear D gene. V lost 1 base to trimming and J lost 1 base, with 5 bases between them. The CDR3 sequence is 13 residues long. From germline, CDR1 is SEHNR and CDR2 FQNEAQ (reference sequence).

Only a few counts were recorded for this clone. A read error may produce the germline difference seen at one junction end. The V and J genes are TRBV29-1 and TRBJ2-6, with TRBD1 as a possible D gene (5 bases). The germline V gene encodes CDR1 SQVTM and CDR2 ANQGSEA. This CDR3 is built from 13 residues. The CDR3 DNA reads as TGTGCGACCACAGGTTCTGGGGCCAACGTCCTGACTTTC. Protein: CATTGSGANVLTF.

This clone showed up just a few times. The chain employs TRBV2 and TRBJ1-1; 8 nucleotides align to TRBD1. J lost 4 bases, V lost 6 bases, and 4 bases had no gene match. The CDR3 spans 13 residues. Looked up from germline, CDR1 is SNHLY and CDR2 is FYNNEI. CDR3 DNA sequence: TGTGCCAGCAGCGAGGACAGGGCCACTGAAGCTTTCTTT. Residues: CASSEDRATEAFF.

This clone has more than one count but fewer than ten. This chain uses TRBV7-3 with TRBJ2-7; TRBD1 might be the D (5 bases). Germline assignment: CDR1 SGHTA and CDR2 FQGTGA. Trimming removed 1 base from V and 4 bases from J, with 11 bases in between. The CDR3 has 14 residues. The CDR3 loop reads CASSLSRTSYEQYF. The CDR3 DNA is TGTGCCAGCAGCTTAAGTCGGACATCATACGAGCAGTACTTC.

The CDR3 loop reads CSVEWSGANVLTF. In DNA form, the CDR3 reads TGCAGCGTTGAATGGTCTGGGGCCAACGTCCTGACTTTC. The chain recombines TRBV29-1 with TRBJ2-6; D not resolved. This CDR3 is built from 13 residues. The ends were cut back, 2 bases at V and 1 base at J, with 3 bases in the middle. CDR1 and CDR2 (germline): SQVTM, ANQGSEA.

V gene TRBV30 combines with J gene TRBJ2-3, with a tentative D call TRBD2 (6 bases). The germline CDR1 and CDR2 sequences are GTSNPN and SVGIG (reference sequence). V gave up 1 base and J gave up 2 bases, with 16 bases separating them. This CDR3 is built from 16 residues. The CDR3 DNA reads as TGTGCCTGGAGTGAAGGGCGCGGGGTAACCACAGATACGCAGTATTTT. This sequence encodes CAWSEGRGVTTDTQYF.

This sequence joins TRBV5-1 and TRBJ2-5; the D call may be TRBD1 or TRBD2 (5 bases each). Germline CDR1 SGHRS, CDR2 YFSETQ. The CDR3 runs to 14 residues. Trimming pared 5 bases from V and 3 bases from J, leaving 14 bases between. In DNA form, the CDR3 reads TGCGCCAGCAGGCCCGGGGCCCAAAAAGAGACCCAGTACTTC. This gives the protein CASRPGAQKETQYF.

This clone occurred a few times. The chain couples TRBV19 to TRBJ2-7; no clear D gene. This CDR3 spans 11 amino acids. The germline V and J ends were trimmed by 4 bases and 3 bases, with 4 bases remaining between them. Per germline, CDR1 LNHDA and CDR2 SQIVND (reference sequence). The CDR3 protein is CASSTVYEQYF. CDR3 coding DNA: TGTGCCAGTAGTACCGTCTACGAGCAGTACTTC.

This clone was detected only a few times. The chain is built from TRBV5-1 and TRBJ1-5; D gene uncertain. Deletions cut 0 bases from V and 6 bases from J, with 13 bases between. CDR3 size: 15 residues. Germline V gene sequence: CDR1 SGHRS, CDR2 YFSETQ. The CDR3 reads CASSLENSAGQPQHF. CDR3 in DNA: TGCGCCAGCAGCTTGGAAAATAGTGCCGGTCAGCCCCAGCATTTT.

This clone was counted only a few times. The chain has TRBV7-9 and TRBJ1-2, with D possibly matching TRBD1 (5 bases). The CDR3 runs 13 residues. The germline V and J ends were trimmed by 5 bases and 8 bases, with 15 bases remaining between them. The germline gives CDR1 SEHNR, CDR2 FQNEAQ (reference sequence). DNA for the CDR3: TGTGCCAGCAGCAGAGAGTATGGGGGAGGCTACACCTTC. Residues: CASSREYGGGYTF.

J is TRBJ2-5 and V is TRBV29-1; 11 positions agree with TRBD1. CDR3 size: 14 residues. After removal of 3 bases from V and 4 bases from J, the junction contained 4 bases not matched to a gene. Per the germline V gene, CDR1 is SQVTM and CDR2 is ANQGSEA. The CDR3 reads CSVERTGGGETQYF. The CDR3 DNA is TGCAGCGTTGAGCGGACAGGGGGCGGAGAGACCCAGTACTTC. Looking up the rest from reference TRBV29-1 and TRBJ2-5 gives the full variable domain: SAVISQKPSRDICQRGTSLTIQCQVDSQVTMMFWYRQQPGQSLTLIATANQGSEATYESGFVIDKFPISRPNLTFSTLTVSNMSPEDSSIYLCSVERTGGGETQYFGPGTRLLVL.

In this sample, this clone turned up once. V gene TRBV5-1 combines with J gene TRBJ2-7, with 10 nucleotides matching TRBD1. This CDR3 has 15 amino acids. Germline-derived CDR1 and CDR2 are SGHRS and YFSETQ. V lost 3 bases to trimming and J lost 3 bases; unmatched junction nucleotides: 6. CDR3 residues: CASSSSGTGVYEQYF. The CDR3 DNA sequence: TGCGCCAGCAGCTCTTCCGGGACAGGGGTCTACGAGCAGTACTTC.

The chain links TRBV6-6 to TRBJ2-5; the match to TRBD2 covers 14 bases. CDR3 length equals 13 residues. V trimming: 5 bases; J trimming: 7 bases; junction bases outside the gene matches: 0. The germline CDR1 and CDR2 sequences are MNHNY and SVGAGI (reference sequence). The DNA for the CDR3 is TGTGCCAGCAGTGGACTAGCGGGAGGGACCCAGTACTTC. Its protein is CASSGLAGGTQYF.

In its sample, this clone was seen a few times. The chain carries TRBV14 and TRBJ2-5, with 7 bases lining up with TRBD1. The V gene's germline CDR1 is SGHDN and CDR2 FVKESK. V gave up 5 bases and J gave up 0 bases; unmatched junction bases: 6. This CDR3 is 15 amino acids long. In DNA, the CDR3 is TGTGCCAGCAGCGTCCGGGACAGATACCAAGAGACCCAGTACTTC. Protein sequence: CASSVRDRYQETQYF.

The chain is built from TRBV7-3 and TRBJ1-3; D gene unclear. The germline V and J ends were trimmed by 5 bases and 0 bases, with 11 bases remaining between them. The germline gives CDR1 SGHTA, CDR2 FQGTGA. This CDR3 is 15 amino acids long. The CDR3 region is CASSVQGGSGNTIYF. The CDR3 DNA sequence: TGTGCCAGCAGCGTACAAGGAGGCTCTGGAAACACCATATATTTT.